This TCR beta chain was recovered during a study of T cells in Graves' hyperthyroidism and ophthalmopathy. Amplified TCR beta CDR3 regions came from RNA transcripts. First-round RT-PCR with HTBI primers amplified the TCR CDR3 region. TCRdb ran MiXCR on the multiplex PCR reads and lists one entry per CDR3 protein. The table lists some 350,000 distinct CDR3 sequences, 15% of them singletons. This CDR3 region has 16 residues. CDR1 is SGHTA and CDR2 is FQGNSA in the germline V gene. V dropped 4 bases and J dropped 2; count of bases not matched to a gene: 9. The sequenced sample consisted of blood. The chain has TRBV7-2 and TRBJ2-3; 7 nucleotides agree with TRBD1. The receptor was isolated from a woman aged 60-75 years with Graves' ophthalmopathy. CDR3 loop: CASSYPGTAITDTQYF. For the CDR3, the DNA is TGTGCCAGCAGCTATCCCGGGACAGCTATCACAGATACGCAGTATTTT.